The 17 T cell receptor beta chains in this list originate from one sample, sequenced in a study of cytomegalovirus exposure and HLA in healthy donors. Use of 60 Vbeta and 13 Jbeta primers characterized the PCR. Only in-frame clones appear in the TCRdb table, and some are missing; sequencing was by immunoSEQ multiplex PCR. The table shows approximately 120,000 clones, with roughly 76% occurring only once. Source material: PBMCs. Every receptor here comes from a woman between 50 and 59 years old in good health and CMV-seropositive.

The chain recombines TRBV5-5 with TRBJ1-6; D is possibly TRBD1 (6 bases). This CDR3 is built from 14 residues. Per germline, CDR1 SGHKS and CDR2 YYEKEE (reference sequence). V lost 0 bases to trimming and J lost 6 bases, with 7 bases between them. The CDR3 region has the DNA TGTGCCAGCAGCTTGGTGGACAGTAATTCACCCCTCCACTTT. It codes for CASSLVDSNSPLHF.

The V and J genes are TRBV19 and TRBJ2-2; TRBD2 aligns across 12 bases. The CDR3 covers 16 residues. Germline values: CDR1 LNHDA, CDR2 SQIVND (reference sequence). J lost 4 bases, V lost 5 bases, and 5 bases had no gene match. Here the CDR3 DNA reads TGTGCCAGTAGTCCCGGACTAGCGGGAATCACCGGGGAGCTGTTTTTT. It codes for CASSPGLAGITGELFF.

The chain is built from TRBV5-1 and TRBJ2-4; D might be TRBD2 (7 bases). CDR1 and CDR2 (germline): SGHRS, YFSETQ. V lost 4 bases, J lost 12 bases, and 20 bases lay in between. The CDR3 totals 14 residues. The CDR3 sequence: CASSPREVGGSQYF. CDR3 nucleotide sequence: TGCGCCAGCAGCCCCCGGGAGGTTGGGGGCAGTCAGTACTTC.

This chain links TRBV11-2 with TRBJ2-3, with D unresolved. Trimming shortened V by 0 bases and J by 5 bases, and 3 bases separated the two germline ends. In germline, CDR1 is SGHAT, CDR2 FQNNGV. This CDR3 comprises 12 residues. CDR3: CASSLDKDTQYF. The CDR3 bases are TGTGCCAGCAGCTTAGATAAAGATACGCAGTATTTT.

The rearrangement links TRBV9 to TRBJ2-1, with 8 bases aligning to TRBD2. The germline gives CDR1 SGDLS, CDR2 YYNGEE. CDR3 length: 18 amino acids. After removal of 0 bases from V and 4 bases from J, the junction contained 12 bases not matched to a gene. The CDR3: CASSVGSGRGTIYNEQFF. In DNA form, the CDR3 reads TGTGCCAGCAGCGTAGGGTCCGGGAGGGGGACGATATACAATGAGCAGTTCTTC.

This clone has only one observation. The V and J genes are TRBV29-1 and TRBJ2-1; D call uncertain. The CDR3 has 14 amino acids. Germline CDR1 and CDR2: SQVTM and ANQGSEA. V lost 3 bases and J lost 5, with 14 bases in between. CDR3: CSVERSLGDNEQFF. For the CDR3, the DNA is TGCAGCGTTGAGAGAAGCTTAGGAGACAATGAGCAGTTCTTC.

This clone appeared once. Relative to the germline gene, one junction end is altered; a read error may explain this. The chain carries TRBV6-5 and TRBJ2-6, with a possible D match to TRBD1 (5 bases). The CDR3 extends over 15 amino acids. Germline V gene lookup returns CDR1 MNHEY and CDR2 SVGAGI. The CDR3 loop is CASSRKGSGANGLTF. Here the CDR3 DNA reads TGTGCCAGCAGCCGCAAGGGATCTGGGGCCAACGGCCTGACTTTC.

This sequence joins TRBV21-1 and TRBJ1-1; TRBD1 is the table's D call, not checked against the DNA. TRBV21-1 is deemed a pseudogene. The CDR3 sequence is 11 residues long. CDR3 region: CASSKKGEAFF. The CDR3 nucleotides read TGTGCCAGCAGCAAAAAGGGGGAAGCTTTCTTT.

This chain uses TRBV5-5 with TRBJ2-1; D remains unclear. CDR1 is SGHKS, CDR2 YYEKEE, per germline (reference sequence). V lost 0 bases and J 0 bases, leaving 7 bases between the germline ends. The CDR3 is made up of 15 amino acids. DNA for the CDR3: TGTGCCAGCAGCTTGGACGGAGACTCCTACAATGAGCAGTTCTTC. It translates to CASSLDGDSYNEQFF.

As for this clone: The junction and the germline gene differ at one end; a read error may be behind it. The chain links TRBV7-9 to TRBJ1-5; D gene ambiguous. CDR1 is SEHNR and CDR2 is FQNEAQ in the germline V gene (reference sequence). The CDR3 covers 14 residues. The CDR3 here is CSSSLGPSNQPQHF. Written as DNA, the CDR3 is TGTTCCAGCAGCTTAGGGCCGAGCAATCAGCCCCAGCATTTT.

Concerning this clone itself: Mismatch with germline at one junction end may stem from a read error. V and J are TRBV7-9 and TRBJ2-7; 10 bases agree with TRBD2. From germline, CDR1 is SEHNR and CDR2 FQNEAQ (reference sequence). This CDR3 comprises 16 residues. The CDR3 here is CSSSLAGGYYSYEQYF. CDR3 nucleotides: TGTTCCAGCAGCTTAGCGGGGGGTTATTACTCCTACGAGCAGTACTTC. The whole variable domain, filled in from reference TRBV7-9 and TRBJ2-7, reads DTGVSQNPRHKITKRGQNVTFRCDPISEHNRLYWYRQTLGQGPEFLTYFQNEAQLEKSRLLSDRFSAERPKGSFSTLEIQRTEQGDSAMYLCSSSLAGGYYSYEQYFGPGTRLTVT.

The chain couples TRBV9 to TRBJ2-3; 15 nucleotides agree with TRBD2. Germline V gene lookup returns CDR1 SGDLS and CDR2 YYNGEE. The V segment lost 0 bases and the J segment 0 bases; nucleotides outside the gene matches: 5. This CDR3 is built from 19 residues. CDR3 protein: CASSVGTSGGAGSTDTQYF. The CDR3 coding sequence is TGTGCCAGCAGCGTAGGGACTAGCGGGGGGGCGGGCAGCACAGATACGCAGTATTTT.

The chain couples TRBV19 to TRBJ2-6; the D gene is possibly TRBD1 (6 bases). Trimming pared 9 bases from V and 0 bases from J, leaving 15 bases between. The V gene's germline CDR1 is LNHDA and CDR2 SQIVND (reference sequence). The CDR3 runs 16 residues. The CDR3 DNA is TGTGCCAGCACTTTTACAGGGAGCTCTGGGGCCAACGTCCTGACTTTC. Translating it yields CASTFTGSSGANVLTF.

This clone was counted once. The chain has TRBV5-1 and TRBJ2-7; 8 bases map to TRBD1. CDR1 SGHRS and CDR2 YFSETQ come from the germline V gene. V lost 3 bases to trimming and J lost 6 bases; unmatched junction nucleotides: 8. The CDR3 consists of 14 residues. The CDR3 spells CASSWDRSTSEQYF. CDR3 coding DNA: TGCGCCAGCAGCTGGGACAGGTCGACATCCGAGCAGTACTTC.

The chain joins TRBV18 to TRBJ2-7, with TRBD2 identical over 8 bases. In germline, CDR1 is KGHSH, CDR2 LQKENI. V lost 3 bases and J lost 5; bases outside the gene matches: 6. The CDR3 spans 14 residues. CDR3 amino acids: CASSPRAGVDEQYF. The CDR3 region has the DNA TGTGCCAGCTCACCTCGAGCGGGGGTCGACGAGCAGTACTTC.

The chain links TRBV5-6 to TRBJ2-7; 10 bases are a match to TRBD1. The junction had 5 bases not matched to a gene; V was cut back by 4 bases and J by 4 bases. The CDR3 is 14 residues long. The germline CDR1 and CDR2 sequences are SGHDT and YYEEEE. For the CDR3, the DNA is TGTGCCAGCAGCCCCGGACAGGGGGGATACGAGCAGTACTTC. Translating gives CASSPGQGGYEQYF.

The V gene is TRBV19, the J gene TRBJ2-5, with a tentative D call TRBD1 (7 bases). Trimming took 9 bases from V and 2 from J, leaving 13 bases between them. This CDR3 has 13 amino acids. Germline CDR1 is LNHDA and CDR2 is SQIVND (reference sequence). CDR3 DNA: TGTGCCAGCCGCGGGACAGATCAAGAGACCCAGTACTTC. Its translation is CASRGTDQETQYF.